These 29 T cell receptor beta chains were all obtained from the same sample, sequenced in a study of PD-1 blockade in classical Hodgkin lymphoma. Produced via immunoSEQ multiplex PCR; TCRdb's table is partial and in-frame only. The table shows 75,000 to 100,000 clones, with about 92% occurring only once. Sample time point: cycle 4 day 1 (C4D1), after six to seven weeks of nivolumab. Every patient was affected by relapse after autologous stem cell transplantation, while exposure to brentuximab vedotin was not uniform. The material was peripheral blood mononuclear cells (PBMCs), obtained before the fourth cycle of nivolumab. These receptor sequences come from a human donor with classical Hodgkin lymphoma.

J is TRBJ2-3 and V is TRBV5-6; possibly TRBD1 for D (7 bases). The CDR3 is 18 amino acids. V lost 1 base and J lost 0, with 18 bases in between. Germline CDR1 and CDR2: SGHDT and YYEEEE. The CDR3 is CASSLYGGQYSSTDTQYF. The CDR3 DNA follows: TGTGCCAGCAGCTTGTACGGGGGACAGTACTCTAGCACAGATACGCAGTATTTT. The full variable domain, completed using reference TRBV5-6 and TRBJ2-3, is DAGVTQSPTHLIKTRGQQVTLRCSPKSGHDTVSWYQQALGQGPQFIFQYYEEEERQRGNFPDRFSGHQFPNYSSELNVNALLLGDSALYLCASSLYGGQYSSTDTQYFGPGTRLTVL.

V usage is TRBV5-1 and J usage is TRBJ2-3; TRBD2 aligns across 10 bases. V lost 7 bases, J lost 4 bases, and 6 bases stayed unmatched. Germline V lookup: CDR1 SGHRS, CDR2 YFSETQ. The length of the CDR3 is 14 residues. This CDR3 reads CASGLGLAADTQYF. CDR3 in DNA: TGCGCCAGCGGGCTAGGACTAGCGGCAGATACGCAGTATTTT.

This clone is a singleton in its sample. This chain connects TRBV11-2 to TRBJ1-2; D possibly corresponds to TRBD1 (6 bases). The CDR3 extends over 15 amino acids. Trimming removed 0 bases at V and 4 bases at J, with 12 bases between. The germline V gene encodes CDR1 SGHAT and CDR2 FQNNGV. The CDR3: CASSLEGAQPYGYTF. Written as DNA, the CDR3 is TGTGCCAGCAGCTTAGAGGGGGCGCAGCCCTATGGCTACACCTTC.

The DNA of the CDR3 is TGTGCCAGCAGTCGTAATTCACCCCTCCACTTT. This codes for CASSRNSPLHF. The chain joins TRBV27 to TRBJ1-6, with D unresolved. Between the trimmed V and J ends, which lost 5 bases and 6 bases, there was a span of 2 bases. Germline-derived CDR1 and CDR2 are MNHEY and SMNVEV (reference sequence). This CDR3 spans 11 amino acids.

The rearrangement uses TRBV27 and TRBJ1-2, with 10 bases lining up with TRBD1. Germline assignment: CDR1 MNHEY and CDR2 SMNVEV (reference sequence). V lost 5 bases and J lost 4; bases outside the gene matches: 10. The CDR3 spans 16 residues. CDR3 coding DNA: TGTGCCAGCAGTGCCCTTCCCTGGACAGGGGGCTATGGCTACACCTTC. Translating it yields CASSALPWTGGYGYTF.

For the CDR3, the DNA is TGCGCCAGCAGCGCGGACAACACAGGGAACACTGAAGCTTTCTTT. Translation: CASSADNTGNTEAFF. The chain couples TRBV5-1 to TRBJ1-1; a possible D gene is TRBD1 (5 bases). This CDR3 contains 15 residues. V shed 4 bases and J shed 1 base, with 14 bases lying between them. Germline lookup yields CDR1 SGHRS and CDR2 YFSETQ.

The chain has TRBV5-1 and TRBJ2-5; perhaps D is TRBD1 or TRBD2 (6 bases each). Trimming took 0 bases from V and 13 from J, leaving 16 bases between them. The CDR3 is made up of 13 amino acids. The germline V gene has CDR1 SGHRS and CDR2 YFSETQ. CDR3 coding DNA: TGCGCCAGCAGCTTGGCTGGGACACCCGGGGGGTACTTC. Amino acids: CASSLAGTPGGYF.

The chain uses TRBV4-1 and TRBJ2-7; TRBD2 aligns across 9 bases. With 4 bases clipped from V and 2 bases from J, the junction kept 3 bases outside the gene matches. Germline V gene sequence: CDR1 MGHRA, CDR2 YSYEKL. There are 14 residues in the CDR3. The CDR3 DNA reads TGCGCCAGCAGCCCAGGGACTAGCACCTACGAGCAGTACTTC. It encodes CASSPGTSTYEQYF.

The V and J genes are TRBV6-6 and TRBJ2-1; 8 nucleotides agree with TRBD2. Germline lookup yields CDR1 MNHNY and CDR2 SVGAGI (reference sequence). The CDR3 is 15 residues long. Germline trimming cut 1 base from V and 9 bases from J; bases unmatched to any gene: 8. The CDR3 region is CASSYFSGRAGEQFF. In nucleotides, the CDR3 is TGTGCCAGCAGTTACTTCTCCGGGAGGGCGGGTGAGCAGTTCTTC.

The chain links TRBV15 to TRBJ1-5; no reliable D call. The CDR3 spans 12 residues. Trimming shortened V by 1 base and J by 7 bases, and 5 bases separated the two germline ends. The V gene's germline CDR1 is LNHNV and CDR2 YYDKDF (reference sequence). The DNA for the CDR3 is TGTGCCACCAGCAGAGTAAACCAGCCCCAGCATTTT. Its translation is CATSRVNQPQHF.

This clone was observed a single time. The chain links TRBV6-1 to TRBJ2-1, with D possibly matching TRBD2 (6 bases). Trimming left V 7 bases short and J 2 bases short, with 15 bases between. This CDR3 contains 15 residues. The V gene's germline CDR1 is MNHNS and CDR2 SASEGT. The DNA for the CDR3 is TGTGCCAGCATAGAGTCAGGCGGGACCTACAATGAGCAGTTCTTC. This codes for CASIESGGTYNEQFF.

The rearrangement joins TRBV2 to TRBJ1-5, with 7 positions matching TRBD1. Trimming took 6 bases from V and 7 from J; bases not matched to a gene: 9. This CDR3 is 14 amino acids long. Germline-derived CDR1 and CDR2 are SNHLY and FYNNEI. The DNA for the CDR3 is TGTGCCAGCAGAGAGACAGGGCCGAACCAGCCCCAGCATTTT. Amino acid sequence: CASRETGPNQPQHF. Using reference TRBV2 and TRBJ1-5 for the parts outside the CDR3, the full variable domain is EPEVTQTPSHQVTQMGQEVILRCVPISNHLYFYWYRQILGQKVEFLVSFYNNEISEKSEIFDDQFSVERPDGSNFTLKIRSTKLEDSAMYFCASRETGPNQPQHFGDGTRLSIL.

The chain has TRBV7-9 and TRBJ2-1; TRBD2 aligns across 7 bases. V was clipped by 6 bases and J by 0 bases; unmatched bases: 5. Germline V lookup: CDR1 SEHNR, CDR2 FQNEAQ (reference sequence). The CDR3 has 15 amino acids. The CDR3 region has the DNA TGTGCCAGCAGTCTCGGGGGGAACTCCTACAATGAGCAGTTCTTC. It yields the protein CASSLGGNSYNEQFF.

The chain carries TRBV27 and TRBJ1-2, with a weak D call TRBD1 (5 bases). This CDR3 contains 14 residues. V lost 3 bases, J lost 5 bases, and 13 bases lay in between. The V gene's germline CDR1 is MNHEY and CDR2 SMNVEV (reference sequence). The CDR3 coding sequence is TGTGCCAGCAGTTTGGGGGGGTCTCTTTATGGCTACACCTTC. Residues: CASSLGGSLYGYTF.

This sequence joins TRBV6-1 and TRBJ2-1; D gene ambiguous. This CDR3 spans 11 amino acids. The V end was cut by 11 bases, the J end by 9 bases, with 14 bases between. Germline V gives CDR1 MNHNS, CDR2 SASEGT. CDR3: CACSRVGEQFF. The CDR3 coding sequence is TGTGCCTGCTCTAGGGTCGGTGAGCAGTTCTTC.

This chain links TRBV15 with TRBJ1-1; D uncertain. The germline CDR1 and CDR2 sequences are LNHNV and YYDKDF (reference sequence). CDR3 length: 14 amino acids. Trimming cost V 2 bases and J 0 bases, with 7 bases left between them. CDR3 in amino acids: CATSRRLVNTEAFF. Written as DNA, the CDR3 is TGTGCCACCAGCAGAAGGCTTGTGAACACTGAAGCTTTCTTT. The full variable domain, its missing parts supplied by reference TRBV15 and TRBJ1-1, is DAMVIQNPRYQVTQFGKPVTLSCSQTLNHNVMYWYQQKSSQAPKLLFHYYDKDFNNEADTPDNFQSRRPNTSFCFLDIRSPGLGDTAMYLCATSRRLVNTEAFFGQGTRLTVV.

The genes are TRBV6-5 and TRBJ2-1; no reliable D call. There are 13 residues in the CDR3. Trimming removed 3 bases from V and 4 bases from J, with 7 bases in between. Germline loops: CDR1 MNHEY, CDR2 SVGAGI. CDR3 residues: CASSYAPYNEQFF. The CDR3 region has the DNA TGTGCCAGCAGTTATGCCCCGTACAATGAGCAGTTCTTC.

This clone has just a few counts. The CDR3 DNA reads TGTGCCAGCAGCTTAGCTCTTCCTACGAACACCGGGGAGCTGTTTTTT. As protein: CASSLALPTNTGELFF. The chain combines TRBV7-9 with TRBJ2-2; D ambiguous. Germline CDR1 SEHNR, CDR2 FQNEAQ (reference sequence). V gave up 0 bases and J gave up 0 bases, with 8 bases separating them. This CDR3 is built from 16 residues.

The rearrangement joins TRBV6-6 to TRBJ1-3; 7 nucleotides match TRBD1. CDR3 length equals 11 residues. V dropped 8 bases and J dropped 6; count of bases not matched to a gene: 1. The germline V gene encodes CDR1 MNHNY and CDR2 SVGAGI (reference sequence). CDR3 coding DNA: TGTGCCAGCGGGACAGCAAACACCATATATTTT. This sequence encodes CASGTANTIYF.

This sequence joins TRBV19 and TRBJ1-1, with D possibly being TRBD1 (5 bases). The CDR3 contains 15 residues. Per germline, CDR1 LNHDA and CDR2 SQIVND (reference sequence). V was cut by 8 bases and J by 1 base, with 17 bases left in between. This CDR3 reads CASQKNRFGNTEAFF. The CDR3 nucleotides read TGTGCCAGTCAAAAAAACAGGTTTGGGAACACTGAAGCTTTCTTT.

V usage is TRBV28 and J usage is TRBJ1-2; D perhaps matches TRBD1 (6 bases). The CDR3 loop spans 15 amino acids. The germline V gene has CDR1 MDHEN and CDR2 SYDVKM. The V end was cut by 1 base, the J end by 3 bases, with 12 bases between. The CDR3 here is CASSLSPTGHYGYTF. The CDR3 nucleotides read TGTGCCAGCAGTTTATCCCCGACAGGACACTATGGCTACACCTTC.

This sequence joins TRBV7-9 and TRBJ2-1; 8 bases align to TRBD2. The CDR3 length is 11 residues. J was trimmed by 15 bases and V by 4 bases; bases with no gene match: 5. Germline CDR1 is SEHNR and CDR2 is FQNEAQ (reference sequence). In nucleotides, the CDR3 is TGTGCCAGCAGCTCCGGGACTAGGTGGTTCTTC. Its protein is CASSSGTRWFF. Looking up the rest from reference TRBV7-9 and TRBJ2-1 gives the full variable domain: DTGVSQNPRHKITKRGQNVTFRCDPISEHNRLYWYRQTLGQGPEFLTYFQNEAQLEKSRLLSDRFSAERPKGSFSTLEIQRTEQGDSAMYLCASSSGTRWFFGPGTRLTVL.

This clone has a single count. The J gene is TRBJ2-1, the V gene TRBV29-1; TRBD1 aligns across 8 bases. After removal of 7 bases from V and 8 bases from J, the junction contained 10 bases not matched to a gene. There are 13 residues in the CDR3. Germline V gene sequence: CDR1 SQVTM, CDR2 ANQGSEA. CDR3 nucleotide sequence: TGCAGCGCCGACCGGACAGGGACCTATGAGCAGTTCTTC. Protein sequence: CSADRTGTYEQFF.

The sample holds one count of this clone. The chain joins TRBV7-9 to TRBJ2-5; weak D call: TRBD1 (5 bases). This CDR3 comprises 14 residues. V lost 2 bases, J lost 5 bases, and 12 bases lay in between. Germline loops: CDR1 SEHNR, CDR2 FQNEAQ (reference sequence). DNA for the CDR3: TGTGCCAGCAGCTTAAACCAGGGCCCGGAGACCCAGTACTTC. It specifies CASSLNQGPETQYF. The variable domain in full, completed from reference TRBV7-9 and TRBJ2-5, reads DTGVSQNPRHKITKRGQNVTFRCDPISEHNRLYWYRQTLGQGPEFLTYFQNEAQLEKSRLLSDRFSAERPKGSFSTLEIQRTEQGDSAMYLCASSLNQGPETQYFGPGTRLLVL.

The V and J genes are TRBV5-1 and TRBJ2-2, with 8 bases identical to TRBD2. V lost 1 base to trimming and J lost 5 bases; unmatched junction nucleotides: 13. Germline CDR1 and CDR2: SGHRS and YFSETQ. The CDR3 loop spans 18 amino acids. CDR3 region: CASSLIPAVAGYTGELFF. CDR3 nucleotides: TGCGCCAGCAGCTTGATCCCGGCGGTAGCGGGGTATACCGGGGAGCTGTTTTTT.

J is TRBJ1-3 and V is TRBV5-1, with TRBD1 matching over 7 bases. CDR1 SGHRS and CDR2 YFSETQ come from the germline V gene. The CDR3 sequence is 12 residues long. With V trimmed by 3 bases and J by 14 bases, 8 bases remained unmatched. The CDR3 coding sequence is TGCGCCAGCAGCTCAACAGGGGAAGGCGTATATTTT. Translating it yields CASSSTGEGVYF.

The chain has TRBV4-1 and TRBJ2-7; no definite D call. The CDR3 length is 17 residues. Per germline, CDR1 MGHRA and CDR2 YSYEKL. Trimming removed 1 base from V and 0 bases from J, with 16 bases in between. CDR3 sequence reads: CASSQGPSPRDSYEQYF. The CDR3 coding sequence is TGCGCCAGCAGCCAAGGGCCGAGCCCGAGAGACTCCTACGAGCAGTACTTC.

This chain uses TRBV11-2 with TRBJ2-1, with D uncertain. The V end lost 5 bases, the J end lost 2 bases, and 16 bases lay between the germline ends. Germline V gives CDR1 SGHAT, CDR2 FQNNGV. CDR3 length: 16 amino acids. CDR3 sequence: CASSDTRRDTYNEQFF. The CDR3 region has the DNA TGTGCCAGCAGCGATACCCGAAGAGACACCTACAATGAGCAGTTCTTC.

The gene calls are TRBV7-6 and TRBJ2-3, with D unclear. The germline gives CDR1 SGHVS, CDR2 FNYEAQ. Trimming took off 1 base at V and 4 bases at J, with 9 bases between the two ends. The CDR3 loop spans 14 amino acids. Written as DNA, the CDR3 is TGTGCCAGCAGCTTAGGTCGGCGCGCAGATACGCAGTATTTT. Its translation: CASSLGRRADTQYF.